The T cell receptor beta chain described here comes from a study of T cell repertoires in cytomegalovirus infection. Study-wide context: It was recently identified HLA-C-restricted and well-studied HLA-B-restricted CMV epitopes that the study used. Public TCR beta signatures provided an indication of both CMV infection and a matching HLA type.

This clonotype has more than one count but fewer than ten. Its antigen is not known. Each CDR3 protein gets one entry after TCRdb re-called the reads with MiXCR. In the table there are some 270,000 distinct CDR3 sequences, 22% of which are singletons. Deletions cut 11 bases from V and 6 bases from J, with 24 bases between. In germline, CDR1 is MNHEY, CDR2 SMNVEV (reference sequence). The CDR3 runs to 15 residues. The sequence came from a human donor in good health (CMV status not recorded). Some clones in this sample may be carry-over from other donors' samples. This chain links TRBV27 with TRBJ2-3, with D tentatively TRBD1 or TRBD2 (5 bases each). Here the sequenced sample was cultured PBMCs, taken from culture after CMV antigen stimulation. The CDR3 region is CASAPGTIRADTQYF. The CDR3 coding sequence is TGTGCCTCTGCCCCCGGGACCATACGCGCGGATACGCAGTATTTT.